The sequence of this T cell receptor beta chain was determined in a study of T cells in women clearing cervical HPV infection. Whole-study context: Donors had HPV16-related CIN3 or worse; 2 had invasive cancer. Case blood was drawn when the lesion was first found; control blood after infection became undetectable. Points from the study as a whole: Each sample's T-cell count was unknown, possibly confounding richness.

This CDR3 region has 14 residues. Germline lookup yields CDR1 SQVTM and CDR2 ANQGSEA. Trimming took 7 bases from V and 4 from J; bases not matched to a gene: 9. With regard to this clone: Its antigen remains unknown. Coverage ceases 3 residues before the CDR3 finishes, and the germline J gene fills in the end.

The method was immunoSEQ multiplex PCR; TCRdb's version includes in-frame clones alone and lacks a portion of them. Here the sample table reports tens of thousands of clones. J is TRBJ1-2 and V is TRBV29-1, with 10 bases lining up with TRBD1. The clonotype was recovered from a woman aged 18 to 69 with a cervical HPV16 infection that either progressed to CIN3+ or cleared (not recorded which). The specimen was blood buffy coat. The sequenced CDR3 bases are TGCAGCGCCACGACAGGGGGCGCGAGCTATGGC. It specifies CSATTGGASYG. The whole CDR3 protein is CSATTGGASYGYTF.